This T cell receptor beta chain was profiled in a study of blood T cells in healthy people across ages. Overall study results and limits: PBMCs left unsorted prevented a conclusive naive versus antigen-experienced comparison.

Staff drew about 10 milliliters of peripheral blood from each donor. Samples had at least 6.5 million PBMCs isolated from them. A second PCR, run for roughly 7 to 12 cycles, used a sample-barcoded 5' primer plus a J-beta primer mix. Each cDNA molecule, via a template-switch adaptor with 12 random nucleotides, was tagged. A single record per CDR3 protein comes from TCRdb applying MiXCR to the 5' RACE reads. Of 650,000 to 1,000,000 distinct CDR3 sequences in the sample, 35% to 40% are singletons; the top ten hold under 15%. Per the germline V gene, CDR1 is SGHDN and CDR2 is FVKESK. With V trimmed by 4 bases and J by 11 bases, 8 bases remained unmatched. The CDR3 consists of 15 residues. As concerns this clonotype: The antigen remains unidentified.

The J gene is TRBJ1-4, the V gene TRBV14, with 12 bases matching TRBD1. The sequenced material came from blood. This clonotype was sampled from a young man in good health. CDR3 amino acids: CASSLWGQGAEKLFF. The CDR3 bases are TGTGCCAGCAGCCTTTGGGGACAGGGGGCTGAGAAACTGTTTTTT.